The sample holds one count of the clone carrying this T cell receptor beta chain. What it binds is unknown. This record comes from a study of cytomegalovirus exposure and HLA in healthy donors. Whole-study findings and limits: One variant, a missense change in DCLRE1C, was linked in a later analysis to TCR beta V- and J-gene trimming. Most likely, a cluster of highly shared sequence variants arose as a sequencing artifact.

This CDR3 has 14 amino acids. The germline V gene encodes CDR1 GTSNPN and CDR2 SVGIG (reference sequence). The trim removed 3 bases at V and 3 bases at J, leaving 8 bases unmatched. This PCR relied on a set of 60 Vbeta primers and 13 Jbeta primers. Assay used: immunoSEQ multiplex PCR; TCRdb lists only in-frame clones, some missing. The sample comprises approximately 110,000 clones, 79% of which are singletons, and 2.5% to 3.5% rests with the top ten. The V and J genes are TRBV30 and TRBJ2-7, with 7 nucleotides matching TRBD2. The material sequenced was PBMCs. This clonotype was obtained from a middle-aged woman in good health and CMV-seronegative. CDR3 bases: TGTGCCTGGAGCCGGGAGGCTTCGGGCTACGAGCAGTACTTC. This gives the protein CAWSREASGYEQYF.